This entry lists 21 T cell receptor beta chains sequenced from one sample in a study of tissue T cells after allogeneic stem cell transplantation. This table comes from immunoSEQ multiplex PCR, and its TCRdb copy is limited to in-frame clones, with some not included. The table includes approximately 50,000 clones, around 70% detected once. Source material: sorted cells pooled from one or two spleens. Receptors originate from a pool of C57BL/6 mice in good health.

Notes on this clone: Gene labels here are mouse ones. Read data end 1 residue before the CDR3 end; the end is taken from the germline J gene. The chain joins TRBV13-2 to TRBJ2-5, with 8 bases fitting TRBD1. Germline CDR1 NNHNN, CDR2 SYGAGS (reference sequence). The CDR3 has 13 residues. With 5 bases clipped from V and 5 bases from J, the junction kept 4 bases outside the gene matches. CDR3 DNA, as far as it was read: TGTGCCAGCGGGGACAGGGAGGGAGACACCCAGTAC. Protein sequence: CASGDREGDTQY. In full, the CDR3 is CASGDREGDTQYF.

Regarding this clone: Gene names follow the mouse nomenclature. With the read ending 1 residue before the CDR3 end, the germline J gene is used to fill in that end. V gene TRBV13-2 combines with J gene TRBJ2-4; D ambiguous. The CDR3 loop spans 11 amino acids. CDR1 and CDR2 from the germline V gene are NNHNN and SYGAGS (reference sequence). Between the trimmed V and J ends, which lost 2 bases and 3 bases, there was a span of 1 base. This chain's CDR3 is CASGEQNTLYF. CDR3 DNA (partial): TGTGCCAGCGGTGAACAAAACACCTTGTAC.

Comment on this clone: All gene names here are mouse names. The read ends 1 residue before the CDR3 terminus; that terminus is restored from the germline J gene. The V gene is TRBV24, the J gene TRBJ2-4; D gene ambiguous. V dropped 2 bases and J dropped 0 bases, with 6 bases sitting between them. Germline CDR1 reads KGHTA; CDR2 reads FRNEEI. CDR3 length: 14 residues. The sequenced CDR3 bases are TGTGCCAGCAGTCTGGGGCATAGTCAAAACACCTTGTAC. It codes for CASSLGHSQNTLY. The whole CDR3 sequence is CASSLGHSQNTLYF.

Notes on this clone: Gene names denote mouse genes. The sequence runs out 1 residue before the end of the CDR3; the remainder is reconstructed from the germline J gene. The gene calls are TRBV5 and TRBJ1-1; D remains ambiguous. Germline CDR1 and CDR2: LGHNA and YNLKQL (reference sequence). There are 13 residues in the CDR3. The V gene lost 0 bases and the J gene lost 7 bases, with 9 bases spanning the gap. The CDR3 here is CASSQDQALEVFF. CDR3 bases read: TGTGCCAGCAGCCAAGATCAGGCATTAGAAGTCTTC.

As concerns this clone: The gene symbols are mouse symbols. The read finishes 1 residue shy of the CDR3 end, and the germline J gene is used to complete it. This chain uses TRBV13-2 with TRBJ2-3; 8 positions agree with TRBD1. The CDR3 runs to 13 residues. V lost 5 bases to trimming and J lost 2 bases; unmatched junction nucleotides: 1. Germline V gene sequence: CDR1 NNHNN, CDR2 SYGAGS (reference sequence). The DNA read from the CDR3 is TGTGCCAGCGGGGACAGGGATGCAGAAACGCTGTAT. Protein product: CASGDRDAETLY. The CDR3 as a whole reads CASGDRDAETLYF.

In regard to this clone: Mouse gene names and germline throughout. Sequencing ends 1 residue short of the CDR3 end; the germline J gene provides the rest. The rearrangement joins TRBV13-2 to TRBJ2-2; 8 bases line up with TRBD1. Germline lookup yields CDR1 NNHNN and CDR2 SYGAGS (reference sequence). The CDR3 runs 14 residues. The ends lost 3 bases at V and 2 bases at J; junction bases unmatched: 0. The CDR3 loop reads CASGGQGNTGQLYF. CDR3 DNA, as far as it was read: TGTGCCAGCGGTGGACAGGGGAACACCGGGCAGCTCTAC.

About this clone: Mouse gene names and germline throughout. The part of the CDR3 DNA that was read is TGTGCCAGCAGCGGGACAGGGGCTAGTGCAGAAACGCTGTAT. It specifies CASSGTGASAETLY. The whole CDR3 protein reads CASSGTGASAETLYF. The rearrangement uses TRBV2 and TRBJ2-3; 10 positions agree with TRBD1. The CDR3 end lies 1 residue beyond the end of the read and is filled in from the germline J gene. J gave up 0 bases and V 5 bases, and 2 bases lay outside the gene matches. Germline V lookup: CDR1 LGHNA, CDR2 YSYQKL. This CDR3 spans 15 amino acids.

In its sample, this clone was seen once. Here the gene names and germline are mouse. The CDR3 is CAWSLEGVERLFF. CDR3 DNA, as far as it was read: TGTGCCTGGAGTCTAGAGGGGGTCGAAAGATTATTT. The chain has TRBV31 and TRBJ1-4, with a possible D match to TRBD1 (6 bases). Read coverage stops 1 residue before the CDR3 terminus; the germline J gene supplies the remainder. The V end was cut by 0 bases, the J end by 7 bases, with 9 bases between. The CDR3 has 13 residues. Germline V gene lookup returns CDR1 GKSSPN and CDR2 SITVG.

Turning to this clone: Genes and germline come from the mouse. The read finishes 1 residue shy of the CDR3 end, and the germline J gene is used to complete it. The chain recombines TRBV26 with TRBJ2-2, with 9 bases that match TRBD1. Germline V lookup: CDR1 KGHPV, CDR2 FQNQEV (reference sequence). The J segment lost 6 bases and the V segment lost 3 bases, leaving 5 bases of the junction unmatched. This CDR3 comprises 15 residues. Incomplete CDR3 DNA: TGTGCCAGCAGTCTCTACAGGGGGCGCTCCGGGCAGCTCTAC. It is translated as CASSLYRGRSGQLY. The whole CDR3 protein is CASSLYRGRSGQLYF.

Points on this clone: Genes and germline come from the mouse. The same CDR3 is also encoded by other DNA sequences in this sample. The CDR3 spells CASSLEGTEVFF. The part of the CDR3 DNA that was read is TGTGCCAGCAGCTTAGAGGGCACAGAAGTCTTC. The chain carries TRBV3 and TRBJ1-1; D call uncertain. The read ends 1 residue shy of where the CDR3 ends; the end is completed using the germline J gene. CDR1 and CDR2 from the germline V gene are SNHLY and FYNGKV (reference sequence). This CDR3 region has 12 residues. Deletions cut 1 base from V and 4 bases from J, with 4 bases between.

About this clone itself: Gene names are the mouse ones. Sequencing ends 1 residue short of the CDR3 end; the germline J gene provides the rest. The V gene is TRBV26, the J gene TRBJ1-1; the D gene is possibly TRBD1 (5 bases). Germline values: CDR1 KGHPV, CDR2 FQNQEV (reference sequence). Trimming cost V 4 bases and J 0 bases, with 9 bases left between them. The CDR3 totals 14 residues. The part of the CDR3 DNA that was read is TGTGCCAGCAGTCGGGGGTCTGCAAACACAGAAGTCTTC. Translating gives CASSRGSANTEVF. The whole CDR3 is CASSRGSANTEVFF.

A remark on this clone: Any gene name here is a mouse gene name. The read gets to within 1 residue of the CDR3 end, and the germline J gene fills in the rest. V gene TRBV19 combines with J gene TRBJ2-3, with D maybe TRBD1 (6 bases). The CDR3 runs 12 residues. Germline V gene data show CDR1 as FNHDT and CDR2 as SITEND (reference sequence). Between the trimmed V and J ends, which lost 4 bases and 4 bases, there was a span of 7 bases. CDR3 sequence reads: CASSGTSETLYF. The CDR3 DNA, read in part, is TGTGCCAGCAGTGGGACATCAGAAACGCTGTAT.

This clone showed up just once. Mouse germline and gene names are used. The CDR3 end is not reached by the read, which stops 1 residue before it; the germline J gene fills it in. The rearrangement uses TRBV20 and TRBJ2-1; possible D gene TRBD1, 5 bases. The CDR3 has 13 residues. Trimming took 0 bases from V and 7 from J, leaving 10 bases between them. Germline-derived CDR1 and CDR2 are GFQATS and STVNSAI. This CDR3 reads CGARDQGRAEQFF. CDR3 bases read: TGTGGTGCTAGGGATCAGGGTCGCGCTGAGCAGTTC.

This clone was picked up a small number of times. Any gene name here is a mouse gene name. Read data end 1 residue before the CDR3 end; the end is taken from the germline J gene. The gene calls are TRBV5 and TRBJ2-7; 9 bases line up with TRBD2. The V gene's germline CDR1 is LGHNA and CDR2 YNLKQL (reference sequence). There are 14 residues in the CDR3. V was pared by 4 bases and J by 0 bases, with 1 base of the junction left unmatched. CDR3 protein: CASSPTGGSYEQYF. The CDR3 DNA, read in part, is TGTGCCAGCAGCCCGACTGGGGGCTCCTATGAACAGTAC.

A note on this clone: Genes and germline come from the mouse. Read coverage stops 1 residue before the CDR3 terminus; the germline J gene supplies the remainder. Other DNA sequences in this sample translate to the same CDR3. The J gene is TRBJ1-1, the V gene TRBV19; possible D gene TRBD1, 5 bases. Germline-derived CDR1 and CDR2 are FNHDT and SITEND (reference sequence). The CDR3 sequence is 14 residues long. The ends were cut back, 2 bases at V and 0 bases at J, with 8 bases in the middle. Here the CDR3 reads CASSIWGANTEVFF. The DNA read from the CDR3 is TGTGCCAGCAGTATTTGGGGGGCAAACACAGAAGTCTTC.

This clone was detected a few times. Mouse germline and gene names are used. CDR3 residues: CGAGKGNQAPLF. CDR3 bases read: TGTGGTGCTGGGAAGGGCAACCAGGCTCCGCTT. The rearrangement links TRBV20 to TRBJ1-5; D uncertain. The read gets to within 1 residue of the CDR3 end, and the germline J gene fills in the rest. V was clipped by 5 bases and J by 3 bases, with 8 bases between them. The germline gives CDR1 GFQATS, CDR2 STVNSAI. The CDR3 runs 12 residues.

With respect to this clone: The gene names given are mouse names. CDR3 sequence reads: CASSAGTGRDTQYF. The sequenced CDR3 bases are TGTGCCAGCAGCGCCGGGACAGGGAGAGACACCCAGTAC. J is TRBJ2-5 and V is TRBV4; 9 nucleotides match TRBD1. The CDR3 end falls 1 residue outside the read, so it is completed with the germline J gene. Germline trimming cut 5 bases from V and 5 bases from J; bases unmatched to any gene: 5. Germline loops: CDR1 LGHDT, CDR2 YNNKQL (reference sequence). The CDR3 is 14 amino acids. Supplemented by reference TRBV4 and TRBJ2-5, the full variable domain reads ETAVFQTPNYHVTQVGNEVSFNCKQTLGHDTMYWYKQDSKKLLKIMFSYNNKQLIVNETVPRRFSPQSSDKAHLNLRIKSVEPEDSAVYLCASSAGTGRDTQYFGPGTRLLVL.

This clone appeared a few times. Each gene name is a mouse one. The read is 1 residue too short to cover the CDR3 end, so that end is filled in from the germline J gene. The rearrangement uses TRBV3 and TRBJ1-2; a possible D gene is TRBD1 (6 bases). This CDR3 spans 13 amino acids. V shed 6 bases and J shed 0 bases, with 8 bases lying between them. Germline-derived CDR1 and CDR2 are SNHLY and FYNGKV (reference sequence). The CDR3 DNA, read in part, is TGTGCCAGCAGGGACAGTGCAAACTCCGACTACACC. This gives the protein CASRDSANSDYT. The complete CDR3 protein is CASRDSANSDYTF. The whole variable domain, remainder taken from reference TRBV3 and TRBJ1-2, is GPKVLQIPSHQIIDMGQMVTLNCDPVSNHLYFYWYKQILGQQMEFLVNFYNGKVMEKSKLFKDQFSVERPDGSYFTLKIQPTALEDSAVYFCASRDSANSDYTFGSGTRLLVI.

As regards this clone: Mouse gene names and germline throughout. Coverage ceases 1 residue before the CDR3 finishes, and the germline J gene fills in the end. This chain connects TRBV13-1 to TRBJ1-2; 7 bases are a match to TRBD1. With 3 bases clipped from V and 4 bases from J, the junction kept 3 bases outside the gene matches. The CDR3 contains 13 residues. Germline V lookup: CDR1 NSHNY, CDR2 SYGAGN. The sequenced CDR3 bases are TGTGCCAGCAGTGTGACAGGGAGCTCCGACTACACC. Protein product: CASSVTGSSDYT. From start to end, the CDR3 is CASSVTGSSDYTF.

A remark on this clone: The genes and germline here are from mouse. CDR3 bases read: TGTGCCAGCAGCCGTCGACAGGGGGCGGAAGACACCCAGTAC. Its protein product is CASSRRQGAEDTQY. The CDR3, in full, reads CASSRRQGAEDTQYF. This chain joins TRBV5 and TRBJ2-5; 10 nucleotides match TRBD1. The CDR3 is cut off 1 residue early in the read; its end comes from the germline J gene. The V segment lost 4 bases and the J segment 4 bases; nucleotides outside the gene matches: 5. The germline gives CDR1 LGHNA, CDR2 YNLKQL (reference sequence). The CDR3 is 15 residues long.

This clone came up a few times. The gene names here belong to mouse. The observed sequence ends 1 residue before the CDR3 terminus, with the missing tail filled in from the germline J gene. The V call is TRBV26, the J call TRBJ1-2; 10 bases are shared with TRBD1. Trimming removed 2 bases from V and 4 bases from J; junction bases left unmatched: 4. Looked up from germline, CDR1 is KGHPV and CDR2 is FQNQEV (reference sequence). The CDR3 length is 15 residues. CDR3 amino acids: CASSLDRGRSSDYTF. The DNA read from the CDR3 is TGTGCCAGCAGTCTGGACAGGGGGCGCAGCTCCGACTACACC.